Below, 20 T cell receptor beta chains from the same sample are listed, as sequenced in a study of PD-1 blockade in classical Hodgkin lymphoma. TCRdb's copy holds only in-frame clones and misses some; the assay was immunoSEQ multiplex PCR. The sample lists around 7,700 clones, more than 80% occurring once. Each patient's relapse followed autologous stem cell transplantation, and brentuximab vedotin exposure varied. CD4+ T cells were purified from thawed PBMCs by magnetic negative selection. This material consisted of CD4+ T cells from blood, taken at baseline. The origin of the receptors is a human donor with classical Hodgkin lymphoma.

The chain carries TRBV6-5 and TRBJ2-5; D gene uncertain. V was trimmed by 2 bases and J by 5 bases, leaving 12 bases between them. The V gene's germline CDR1 is MNHEY and CDR2 SVGAGI. This CDR3 spans 14 amino acids. DNA for the CDR3: TGTGCCAGCAGTTACATGACTGCTGAGGAGACCCAGTACTTC. Residues: CASSYMTAEETQYF.

This chain joins TRBV6-1 and TRBJ1-2, with D perhaps TRBD1 (6 bases). The V end was cut by 2 bases, the J end by 6 bases, with 13 bases between. CDR1 MNHNS and CDR2 SASEGT come from the germline V gene. The CDR3 runs 14 residues. The CDR3 nucleotides read TGTGCCAGCAGTGAATTAGGGGGGATAAATGGCTACACCTTC. This translates into CASSELGGINGYTF.

CDR3 residues: CASSAAGALYNEQFF. CDR3 DNA sequence: TGTGCCAGCAGCGCCGCAGGGGCCCTATACAATGAGCAGTTCTTC. The gene calls are TRBV7-9 and TRBJ2-1; the D gene is possibly TRBD1 (6 bases). V shed 5 bases and J shed 4 bases, with 15 bases lying between them. Germline CDR1 reads SEHNR; CDR2 reads FQNEAQ (reference sequence). The CDR3 spans 15 residues.

The gene calls are TRBV19 and TRBJ2-4, with D possibly called TRBD1 or TRBD2 (5 bases each). Germline CDR1 LNHDA, CDR2 SQIVND (reference sequence). V lost 6 bases and J 4 bases, leaving 19 bases between the germline ends. This CDR3 is 16 amino acids long. CDR3 DNA: TGTGCCAGTAGCCACCGTGAGGGGTTGGCAAAAAACATTCAGTACTTC. Amino acids: CASSHREGLAKNIQYF. The whole variable domain, remainder taken from reference TRBV19 and TRBJ2-4, is DGGITQSPKYLFRKEGQNVTLSCEQNLNHDAMYWYRQDPGQGLRLIYYSQIVNDFQKGDIAEGYSVSREKKESFPLTVTSAQKNPTAFYLCASSHREGLAKNIQYFGAGTRLSVL.

The chain is built from TRBV5-1 and TRBJ1-3; D is undetermined. The CDR3 contains 15 residues. Per the germline V gene, CDR1 is SGHRS and CDR2 is YFSETQ. The germline V and J ends were trimmed by 0 bases and 0 bases, with 7 bases remaining between them. The CDR3: CASSLVGLSGNTIYF. The CDR3 region has the DNA TGCGCCAGCAGCTTGGTTGGTCTCTCTGGAAACACCATATATTTT.

This clone was seen once. The chain has TRBV27 and TRBJ1-2, with 7 bases lining up with TRBD1. Losses at the gene ends were 8 bases for V and 9 bases for J; bases not matched to a gene: 12. This CDR3 is 13 amino acids long. Germline assignment: CDR1 MNHEY and CDR2 SMNVEV (reference sequence). CDR3 residues: CASALRQGLSYTF. DNA for the CDR3: TGTGCCAGCGCCCTCCGACAGGGCTTGAGCTACACCTTC.

This chain joins TRBV6-6 and TRBJ1-6, with D possibly TRBD1 on 5 matching bases. This CDR3 contains 15 residues. Trimming pared 4 bases from V and 3 bases from J, leaving 10 bases between. Germline CDR1 MNHNY, CDR2 SVGAGI (reference sequence). The CDR3 protein is CASSLPGFYNSPLHF. DNA of the CDR3: TGTGCCAGCAGTTTACCAGGGTTCTATAATTCACCCCTCCACTTT.

The sample holds one count of this clone. The CDR3 here is CASSVSGGQANEKLFF. Written as DNA, the CDR3 is TGTGCCAGCAGCGTAAGTGGGGGCCAGGCAAATGAAAAACTGTTTTTT. V and J are TRBV9 and TRBJ1-4, with TRBD1 as a possible D gene (6 bases). The germline V gene encodes CDR1 SGDLS and CDR2 YYNGEE. Trimming shortened V by 1 base and J by 5 bases, and 15 bases separated the two germline ends. The CDR3 covers 16 residues.

CDR3 amino acids: CSVERDTYGYTF. The CDR3 DNA is TGCAGCGTCGAAAGAGACACATATGGCTACACCTTC. The rearrangement uses TRBV29-1 and TRBJ1-2; D is unresolved. V was trimmed by 6 bases and J by 5 bases, leaving 13 bases between them. CDR1 is SQVTM and CDR2 is ANQGSEA in the germline V gene. The CDR3 length is 12 residues.

The chain has TRBV28 and TRBJ2-1, with TRBD2 matching 10 bases. The CDR3 totals 15 residues. In germline, CDR1 is MDHEN, CDR2 SYDVKM. Trimming cost V 5 bases and J 6 bases; bases outside gene matches: 7. DNA of the CDR3: TGTGCCAGCAGTCTAGCGGCTAGCGGGAGCAATGAGCAGTTCTTC. Encoded protein: CASSLAASGSNEQFF.

A remark on this clone: Other DNA sequences in this sample translate to the same CDR3. V is TRBV7-2 and J is TRBJ2-2, with D possibly TRBD2 on 5 matching bases. Germline-derived CDR1 and CDR2 are SGHTA and FQGNSA. The length of the CDR3 is 15 residues. Trimming cost V 1 base and J 0 bases, with 6 bases left between them. CDR3 DNA sequence: TGTGCCAGCAGCTTAGGGGGAGCGAACACCGGGGAGCTGTTTTTT. Protein sequence: CASSLGGANTGELFF.

The chain has TRBV7-2 and TRBJ1-5; D call uncertain. The CDR3 contains 15 residues. The V gene's germline CDR1 is SGHTA and CDR2 FQGNSA. The V end lost 0 bases, the J end lost 3 bases, and 9 bases lay between the germline ends. The CDR3 loop reads CASSLAGNLNQPQHF. The CDR3 region has the DNA TGTGCCAGCAGCTTAGCGGGAAACCTCAATCAGCCCCAGCATTTT.

Concerning this clone itself: The sample contains more than one DNA sequence encoding this CDR3. The chain combines TRBV4-1 with TRBJ2-2, with 9 bases matching TRBD2. J lost 5 bases, V lost 0 bases, and 4 bases had no gene match. CDR3 size: 16 residues. The germline CDR1 and CDR2 sequences are MGHRA and YSYEKL. The CDR3 region has the DNA TGCGCCAGCAGCCAAGATAGCGGGAGACGAACCGGGGAGCTGTTTTTT. Translation gives CASSQDSGRRTGELFF.

This sequence joins TRBV4-2 and TRBJ2-2, with TRBD2 matching over 7 bases. The CDR3 spans 16 residues. The junction had 8 bases not matched to a gene; V was cut back by 0 bases and J by 7 bases. Germline-derived CDR1 and CDR2 are LGHNA and YNFKEQ. The CDR3 bases are TGTGCCAGCAGCCAAGATATAGGAGCGGGGAACGGGGAGCTGTTTTTT. This gives the protein CASSQDIGAGNGELFF.

The chain is built from TRBV20-1 and TRBJ2-5; D uncertain. Germline CDR1 and CDR2: DFQATT and SNEGSKA (reference sequence). The CDR3 length is 11 residues. V was clipped by 6 bases and J by 2 bases, with 7 bases between them. The CDR3 sequence is CSALPQETQYF. The CDR3 DNA follows: TGCAGTGCCCTGCCTCAAGAGACCCAGTACTTC.

The chain employs TRBV5-6 and TRBJ2-3; TRBD2 agrees at 7 bases. The CDR3 totals 15 residues. V lost 0 bases, J lost 0 bases, and 1 base stayed unmatched. Germline V gene lookup returns CDR1 SGHDT and CDR2 YYEEEE. CDR3 in DNA: TGTGCCAGCAGCTTGGGTAGCGGGAGCACAGATACGCAGTATTTT. This sequence encodes CASSLGSGSTDTQYF. The complete variable domain, with remaining parts taken from reference TRBV5-6 and TRBJ2-3, reads DAGVTQSPTHLIKTRGQQVTLRCSPKSGHDTVSWYQQALGQGPQFIFQYYEEEERQRGNFPDRFSGHQFPNYSSELNVNALLLGDSALYLCASSLGSGSTDTQYFGPGTRLTVL.

V and J are TRBV10-1 and TRBJ2-3; a weak D match, TRBD1 (5 bases). V gave up 5 bases and J gave up 0 bases, with 9 bases separating them. The CDR3 sequence is 14 residues long. Per the germline V gene, CDR1 is WNHNN and CDR2 is SYGVQD (reference sequence). Here the CDR3 DNA reads TGCGCCAGCAGTACAGGATCTAGCACAGATACGCAGTATTTT. Its translation: CASSTGSSTDTQYF.

In its sample, this clone was seen once. This chain links TRBV7-2 with TRBJ1-3; D may be TRBD1 (5 bases). The germline CDR1 and CDR2 sequences are SGHTA and FQGNSA. This CDR3 contains 17 residues. Trimming cost V 5 bases and J 0 bases, with 17 bases left between them. CDR3 loop: CASSPLQVFNSGNTIYF. The CDR3 coding sequence is TGTGCCAGCAGCCCCCTACAGGTGTTCAACTCTGGAAACACCATATATTTT.

J is TRBJ2-2 and V is TRBV9; 11 bases fit TRBD2. The germline V gene encodes CDR1 SGDLS and CDR2 YYNGEE. J was trimmed by 3 bases and V by 3 bases; bases with no gene match: 7. The CDR3 has 17 amino acids. CDR3 in amino acids: CASSASLAGGYTGELFF. The CDR3 region has the DNA TGTGCCAGCAGCGCTTCCTTAGCGGGGGGGTACACCGGGGAGCTGTTTTTT.

This clone was recorded once. The chain joins TRBV2 to TRBJ2-2, with TRBD1 identical over 7 bases. The CDR3 loop spans 14 amino acids. With 10 bases clipped from V and 4 bases from J, the junction kept 9 bases outside the gene matches. Per germline, CDR1 SNHLY and CDR2 FYNNEI. CDR3 protein: CATSRGTVTGELFF. DNA for the CDR3: TGTGCCACCTCGAGGGGGACAGTCACCGGGGAGCTGTTTTTT.